The TCR beta chain under discussion was sequenced for a study of spatial heterogeneity in lung cancer (dated by TCRdb to the late 2010s). As for the study more broadly: Beta-chain transcripts were consistently detected in greater numbers than alpha-chain transcripts, which likely reflects a higher abundance of beta-chain transcripts. A strong correlation was found between TCR transcript counts in tumor regions and a T cell transcriptional module score from matched bulk RNA-seq. In the raw uncorrected reads, each unique combination of TCR and UMI appeared on average more than ten times. TCR alpha and beta repertoires were quantitatively compared across multiple tumor regions, matched nontumor lung and blood in non-small cell lung cancer. Nonsynonymous mutation counts, determined by whole-exome sequencing of tumor tissue, were related to features of the TCR repertoire. Both alpha and beta chains were TCR-sequenced in hundreds of tumor regions, roughly 70 matched nontumor lung samples and some 50 PBMC samples obtained at surgery.

This clonotype was seen at least ten times. What this receptor recognizes is not known. Base qualities were left out, and no much larger clone turns up one base away. The library was generated by 5' RACE. Sequenced using a NextSeq 500. In the TCR library protocol, a unique molecular identifier was attached to each TCR cDNA molecule so that PCR and sequencing errors could be corrected. The authors' analysis ran thus. Decombinator tools were used for TCR identification, UMI-based error correction and CDR3 extraction. Expanded TCRs were defined as those above a frequency of 2 per 1,000, corresponding to the top 1% of the tumor frequency distribution. Expanded tumor TCRs were classed as regional if statistically deemed absent (corrected P<0.05) from at least one tumor region, otherwise ubiquitous. Renyi diversity was computed with the R vegan package after each repertoire had been subsampled 100 times to 5,000 TCRs. CDR3 similarity networks were constructed using string-kernel similarity of amino acid triplets, with links drawn between CDR3s whose pairwise similarity was above 0.82. Using fastp trimming at Q25 and MiXCR clonotype assembly, TCRdb reanalyzed the public sequencing data and kept in-frame beta chains. Rows are combined by CDR3 protein, so each entry shows the most common genes and DNA. The V and J calls were determined by TCRdb, not by the authors. For this sample there are about 5,700 distinct CDR3 sequences; 3% to 4% appear just once. Around 20% of the sample goes to the ten largest clones.

Read against the paper, the sample's time point label means: sample taken at primary tumor resection. Donors were around 69 patients with early-stage, untreated non-small cell lung cancer from the lung TRACERx cohort. Whole RNA extracted from tumor and nontumor lung tissue, or from cryopreserved PBMC samples, was used for TCR sequencing without cell sorting. A patient was chosen for TCR sequencing only when enough RNA was available from at least two tumor regions. Before being selected, tumor and adjacent nontumor lung specimens were reviewed by a lung pathologist. The germline V gene sets CDR1 to MDHEN and CDR2 to SYDVKM. For this chain, trimming is 6 bases at the V end and 1 base at the J end, and the number of junction bases without a gene match is 17. The CDR3 contains 20 residues, cysteine and phenylalanine counted. Just CDR3 DNA is preserved here, 60 bases in frame from base 1. Overall study outcomes, separate from this receptor: The tumor nonsynonymous mutation count correlated with the number of expanded intratumoral alpha and beta TCRs. Confirming at a functional level the hypothesis that regional TCRs recognize regional mutations was considered to require additional single-cell paired TCR alpha and beta sequencing. Counts of ubiquitous and regional expanded TCRs correlated with counts of ubiquitous and regional nonsynonymous mutations, respectively. Estimated TCR-seq coverage of tumor T cells was only around 6.7% for alpha chains and 13% for beta chains.

This receptor was identified in a female donor with early-stage non-small cell lung cancer. The chain employs TRBV28 and TRBJ2-1; 11 middle bases align to TRBD2. This specimen was lung tumor tissue, taken at surgery. The base sequence is TGTGCCAGCAGACTAGCGGGAGTGTTCATGCGACTCTATTCCTACAATGAGCAGTTCTTC. Protein translation: CASRLAGVFMRLYSYNEQFF.